These 14 T cell receptor beta chains were sequenced from one sample in a study of circulating tumor DNA in untreated peripheral T-cell lymphoma. Data came from immunoSEQ multiplex PCR; TCRdb stores just in-frame clones and leaves some out. The data show approximately 6,800 clones, with about 60% seen just once and around 50% held by the top ten. Material for sequencing was tumor tissue. Receptors were obtained from a human donor with peripheral T-cell lymphoma.

The V gene is TRBV29-1, the J gene TRBJ2-1, with 10 bases identical to TRBD2. With V trimmed by 6 bases and J by 6 bases, 2 bases remained unmatched. This CDR3 contains 12 residues. Per germline, CDR1 SQVTM and CDR2 ANQGSEA. The DNA of the CDR3 is TGCAGCGTGAGGACTAGCGGCAATGAGCAGTTCTTC. It yields the protein CSVRTSGNEQFF.

The J gene is TRBJ1-4, the V gene TRBV19, with TRBD1 matching over 8 bases. Germline lookup yields CDR1 LNHDA and CDR2 SQIVND (reference sequence). There are 14 residues in the CDR3. V was pared by 9 bases and J by 3 bases, with 6 bases of the junction left unmatched. The CDR3 region is CASQGQGSNEKLFF. CDR3 nucleotide sequence: TGTGCCAGCCAAGGACAGGGCTCTAATGAAAAACTGTTTTTT.

This clone was detected once. The CDR3 DNA reads TGTGCCTGGAGTGGGCTAGCTGATTACAATGAGCAGTTCTTC. Translating it yields CAWSGLADYNEQFF. V gene TRBV30 combines with J gene TRBJ2-1, with D perhaps TRBD2 (5 bases). The CDR3 contains 14 residues. V lost 1 base and J lost 4, with 11 bases in between. Germline lookup yields CDR1 GTSNPN and CDR2 SVGIG (reference sequence).

V gene TRBV11-3 combines with J gene TRBJ2-2; perhaps TRBD2 as D (5 bases). Germline V lookup: CDR1 SGHNT, CDR2 YENEEA. The CDR3 contains 15 residues. Trimming removed 6 bases from V and 2 bases from J, with 13 bases in between. Here the CDR3 reads CASSRSGSNTGELFF. The CDR3 nucleotides read TGTGCCAGCAGTAGGTCGGGAAGCAACACCGGGGAGCTGTTTTTT. The variable domain in full, with the rest retrieved from reference TRBV11-3 and TRBJ2-2, is EAGVVQSPRYKIIEKKQPVAFWCNPISGHNTLYWYLQNLGQGPELLIRYENEEAVDDSQLPKDRFSAERLKGVDSTLKIQPAELGDSAVYLCASSRSGSNTGELFFGEGSRLTVL.

V is TRBV7-1 and J is TRBJ2-2; D perhaps matches TRBD1 (6 bases). TRBV7-1 is filed as an ORF, its function uncertain. The length of the CDR3 is 14 residues. V was cut by 5 bases and J by 6 bases, with 13 bases left in between. The CDR3 protein is CASSPDRFAGELFF. CDR3 in DNA: TGTGCCAGCAGCCCCGACAGGTTTGCCGGGGAGCTGTTTTTT.

V usage is TRBV18 and J usage is TRBJ2-7; D possibly uses TRBD1 or TRBD2 (5 bases each). V was shortened by 1 base and J by 3 bases, with 13 bases between the two germline ends. The CDR3 contains 15 residues. CDR1 KGHSH and CDR2 LQKENI come from the germline V gene. This chain's CDR3 is CASSPLTGTSYEQYF. CDR3 sequence (DNA): TGTGCCAGCTCACCACTTACAGGAACTAGCTACGAGCAGTACTTC.

This sequence joins TRBV12-1 and TRBJ2-3; the D call of TRBD2 is as the table states it, not checked on the DNA. TRBV12-1 is listed as a pseudogene. The CDR3 runs 15 residues. Written as DNA, the CDR3 is TGTGCCAGCAGTGGGACTAGCGGTAAGACTGGAGCGCAGTATTTT. Its protein is CASSGTSGKTGAQYF.

This chain links TRBV11-3 with TRBJ1-1; D unresolved. This CDR3 region has 14 residues. Germline lookup yields CDR1 SGHNT and CDR2 YENEEA. The V end lost 5 bases, the J end lost 0 bases, and 10 bases lay between the germline ends. CDR3 bases: TGTGCCAGCAGCCCCCCCGCGGTGAACACTGAAGCTTTCTTT. This sequence encodes CASSPPAVNTEAFF.

The chain links TRBV6-8 to TRBJ2-7, with D unclear. Per germline, CDR1 MNHGY and CDR2 SAAAGT. V was clipped by 8 bases and J by 1 base, with 12 bases between them. This CDR3 is built from 13 residues. CDR3: CASGPIVSYEQYF. CDR3 coding DNA: TGTGCCAGCGGGCCGATAGTATCCTACGAGCAGTACTTC.

The J gene is TRBJ1-3, the V gene TRBV18; TRBD1 aligns across 7 bases. Germline assignment: CDR1 KGHSH and CDR2 LQKENI. V shed 5 bases and J 4 bases; nucleotides not matched to a gene: 8. The CDR3 is 15 amino acids. CDR3 sequence (DNA): TGTGCCAGCTCAGTTAACAGGGGATCCGGAAACACCATATATTTT. Translating gives CASSVNRGSGNTIYF.

This clone was counted a single time. The chain has TRBV6-8 and TRBJ2-5; TRBD2 matches 11 bases. V lost 4 bases and J lost 0; bases outside the gene matches: 7. Germline V gene sequence: CDR1 MNHGY, CDR2 SAAAGT. The CDR3 runs to 17 residues. The CDR3 region is CASSSLTSGGHQETQYF. CDR3 nucleotides: TGTGCCAGCAGTTCCCTAACTAGCGGGGGCCACCAAGAGACCCAGTACTTC.

In its sample, this clone ranks as medium-sized (0.01 to 0.1%). The chain combines TRBV19 with TRBJ2-7; TRBD2 agrees at 7 bases. CDR3 length: 16 residues. The germline CDR1 and CDR2 sequences are LNHDA and SQIVND (reference sequence). J was trimmed by 5 bases and V by 5 bases; bases with no gene match: 15. This CDR3 is CASSGRRGRGVHEQYF. CDR3 DNA sequence: TGTGCCAGTAGTGGCCGGAGAGGACGGGGGGTCCACGAGCAGTACTTC.

The chain links TRBV16 to TRBJ2-2; D gene uncertain. Germline V lookup: CDR1 KGHSY, CDR2 FQNENV. The ends were cut back, 1 base at V and 2 bases at J, with 5 bases in the middle. The CDR3 loop spans 14 amino acids. The CDR3 here is CASSQFVNTGELFF. The CDR3 nucleotides read TGTGCCAGCAGCCAATTCGTTAACACCGGGGAGCTGTTTTTT.

The chain recombines TRBV5-1 with TRBJ2-1; no clear D. This CDR3 is 14 amino acids long. Germline-derived CDR1 and CDR2 are SGHRS and YFSETQ. The V gene lost 3 bases and the J gene lost 5 bases, with 12 bases spanning the gap. The CDR3 DNA follows: TGCGCCAGCAGCTGGATTGGTCCTCACAATGAGCAGTTCTTC. Translated: CASSWIGPHNEQFF.